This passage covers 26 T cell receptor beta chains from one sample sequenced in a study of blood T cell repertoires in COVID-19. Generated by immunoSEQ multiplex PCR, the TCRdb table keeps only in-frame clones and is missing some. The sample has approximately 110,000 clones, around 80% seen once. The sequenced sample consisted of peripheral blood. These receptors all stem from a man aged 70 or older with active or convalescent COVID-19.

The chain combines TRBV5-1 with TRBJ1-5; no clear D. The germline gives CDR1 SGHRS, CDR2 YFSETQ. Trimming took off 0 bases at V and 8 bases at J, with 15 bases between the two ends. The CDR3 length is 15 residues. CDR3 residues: CASSLAGGIAEPQHF. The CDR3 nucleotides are TGCGCCAGCAGCTTGGCTGGAGGTATAGCGGAGCCCCAGCATTTT.

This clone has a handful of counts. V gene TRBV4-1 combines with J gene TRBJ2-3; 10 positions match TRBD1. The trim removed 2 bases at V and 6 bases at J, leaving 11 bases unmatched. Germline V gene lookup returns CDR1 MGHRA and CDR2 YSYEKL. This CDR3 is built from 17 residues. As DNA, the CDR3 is TGCGCCAGCAGCCAACTCCCTCCGGGACAGGGGATCGATACGCAGTATTTT. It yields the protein CASSQLPPGQGIDTQYF.

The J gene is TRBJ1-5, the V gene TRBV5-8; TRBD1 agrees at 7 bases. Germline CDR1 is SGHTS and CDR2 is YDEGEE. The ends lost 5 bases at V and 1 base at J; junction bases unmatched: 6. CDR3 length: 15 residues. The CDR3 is CASRGKGASNQPQHF. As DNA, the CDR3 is TGTGCCAGCAGGGGGAAGGGGGCAAGCAATCAGCCCCAGCATTTT.

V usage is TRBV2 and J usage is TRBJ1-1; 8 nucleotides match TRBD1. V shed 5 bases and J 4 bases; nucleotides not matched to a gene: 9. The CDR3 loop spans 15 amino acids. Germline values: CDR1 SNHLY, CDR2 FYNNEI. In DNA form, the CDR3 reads TGTGCCAGCAGTCAATTGGACAGGGTCGGCACTGAAGCTTTCTTT. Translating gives CASSQLDRVGTEAFF. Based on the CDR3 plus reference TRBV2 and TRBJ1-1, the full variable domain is EPEVTQTPSHQVTQMGQEVILRCVPISNHLYFYWYRQILGQKVEFLVSFYNNEISEKSEIFDDQFSVERPDGSNFTLKIRSTKLEDSAMYFCASSQLDRVGTEAFFGQGTRLTVV.

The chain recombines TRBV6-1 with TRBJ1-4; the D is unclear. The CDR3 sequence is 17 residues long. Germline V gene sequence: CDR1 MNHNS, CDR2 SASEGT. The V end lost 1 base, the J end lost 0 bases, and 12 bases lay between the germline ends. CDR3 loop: CASSEESGWATNEKLFF. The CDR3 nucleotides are TGTGCCAGCAGTGAAGAATCAGGATGGGCAACTAATGAAAAACTGTTTTTT.

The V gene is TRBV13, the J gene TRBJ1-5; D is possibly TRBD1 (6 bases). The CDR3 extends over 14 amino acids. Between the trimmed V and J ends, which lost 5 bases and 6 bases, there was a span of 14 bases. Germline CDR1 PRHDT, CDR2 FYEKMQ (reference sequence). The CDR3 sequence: CASSTHREGQPQHF. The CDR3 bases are TGTGCCAGCAGCACCCACAGGGAGGGTCAGCCCCAGCATTTT.

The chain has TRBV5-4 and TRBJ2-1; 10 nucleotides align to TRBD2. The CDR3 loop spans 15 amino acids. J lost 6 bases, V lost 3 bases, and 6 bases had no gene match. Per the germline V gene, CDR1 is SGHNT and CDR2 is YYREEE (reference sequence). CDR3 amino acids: CASSYLAGVGNEQFF. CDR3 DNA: TGTGCCAGCAGCTATCTAGCGGGAGTCGGCAATGAGCAGTTCTTC.

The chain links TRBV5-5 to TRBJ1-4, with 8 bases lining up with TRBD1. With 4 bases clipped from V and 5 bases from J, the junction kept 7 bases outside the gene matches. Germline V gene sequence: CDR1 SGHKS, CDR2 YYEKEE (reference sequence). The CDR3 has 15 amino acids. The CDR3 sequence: CASSANGQGNEKLFF. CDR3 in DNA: TGTGCCAGCAGCGCGAACGGACAGGGAAATGAAAAACTGTTTTTT.

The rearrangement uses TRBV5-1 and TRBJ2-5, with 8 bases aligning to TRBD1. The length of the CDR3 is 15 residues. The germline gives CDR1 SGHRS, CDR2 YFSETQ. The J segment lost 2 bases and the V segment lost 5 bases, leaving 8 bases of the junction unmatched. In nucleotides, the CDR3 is TGCGCCAGCAGATCTGCCGACAGGGGTCAAGAGACCCAGTACTTC. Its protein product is CASRSADRGQETQYF.

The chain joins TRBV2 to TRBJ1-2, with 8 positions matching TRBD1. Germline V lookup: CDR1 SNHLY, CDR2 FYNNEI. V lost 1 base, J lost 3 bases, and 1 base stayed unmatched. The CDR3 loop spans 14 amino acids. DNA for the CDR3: TGTGCCAGCAGTGAAGGGACAGGGTACTATGGCTACACCTTC. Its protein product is CASSEGTGYYGYTF. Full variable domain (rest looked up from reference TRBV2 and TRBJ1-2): EPEVTQTPSHQVTQMGQEVILRCVPISNHLYFYWYRQILGQKVEFLVSFYNNEISEKSEIFDDQFSVERPDGSNFTLKIRSTKLEDSAMYFCASSEGTGYYGYTFGSGTRLTVV.

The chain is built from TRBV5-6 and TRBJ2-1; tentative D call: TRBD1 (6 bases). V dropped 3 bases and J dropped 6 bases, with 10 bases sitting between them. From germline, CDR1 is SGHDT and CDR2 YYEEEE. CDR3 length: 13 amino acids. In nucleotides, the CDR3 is TGTGCCAGCAGCTACGGACAGAGCAATGAGCAGTTCTTC. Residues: CASSYGQSNEQFF.

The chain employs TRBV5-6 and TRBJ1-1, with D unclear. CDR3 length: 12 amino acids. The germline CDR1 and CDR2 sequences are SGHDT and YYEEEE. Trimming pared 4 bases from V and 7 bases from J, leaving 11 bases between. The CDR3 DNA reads TGTGCCAGCAGCCCGTCATACGGTGAAGCTTTCTTT. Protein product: CASSPSYGEAFF. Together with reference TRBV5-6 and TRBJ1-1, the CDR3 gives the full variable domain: DAGVTQSPTHLIKTRGQQVTLRCSPKSGHDTVSWYQQALGQGPQFIFQYYEEEERQRGNFPDRFSGHQFPNYSSELNVNALLLGDSALYLCASSPSYGEAFFGQGTRLTVV.

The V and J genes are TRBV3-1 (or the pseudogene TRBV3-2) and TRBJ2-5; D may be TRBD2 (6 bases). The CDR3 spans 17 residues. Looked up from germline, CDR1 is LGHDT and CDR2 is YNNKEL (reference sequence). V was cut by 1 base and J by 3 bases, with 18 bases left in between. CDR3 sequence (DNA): TGTGCCAGCAGCCAAGCGACTAGTCGGTGGATCAAAGAGACCCAGTACTTC. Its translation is CASSQATSRWIKETQYF.

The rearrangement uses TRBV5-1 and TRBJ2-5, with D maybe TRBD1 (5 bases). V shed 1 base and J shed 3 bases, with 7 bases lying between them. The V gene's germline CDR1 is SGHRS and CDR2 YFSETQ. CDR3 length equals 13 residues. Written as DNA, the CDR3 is TGCGCCAGCAGCTTGCCCAGGGAAGAGACCCAGTACTTC. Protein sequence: CASSLPREETQYF.

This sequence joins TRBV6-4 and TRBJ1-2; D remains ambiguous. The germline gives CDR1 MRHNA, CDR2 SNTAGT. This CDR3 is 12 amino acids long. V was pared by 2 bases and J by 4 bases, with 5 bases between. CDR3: CASSDGLYGYTF. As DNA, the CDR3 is TGTGCCAGCAGTGACGGACTCTATGGCTACACCTTC.

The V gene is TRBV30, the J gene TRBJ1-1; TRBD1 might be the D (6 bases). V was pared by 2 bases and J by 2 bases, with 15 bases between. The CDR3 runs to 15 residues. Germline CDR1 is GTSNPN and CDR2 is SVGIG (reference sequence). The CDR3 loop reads CAWSLPGHGNTEAFF. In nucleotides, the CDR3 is TGTGCCTGGAGTCTCCCGGGACACGGTAACACTGAAGCTTTCTTT. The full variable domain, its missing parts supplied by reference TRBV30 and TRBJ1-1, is SQTIHQWPATLVQPVGSPLSLECTVEGTSNPNLYWYRQAAGRGLQLLFYSVGIGQISSEVPQNLSASRPQDRQFILSSKKLLLSDSGFYLCAWSLPGHGNTEAFFGQGTRLTVV.

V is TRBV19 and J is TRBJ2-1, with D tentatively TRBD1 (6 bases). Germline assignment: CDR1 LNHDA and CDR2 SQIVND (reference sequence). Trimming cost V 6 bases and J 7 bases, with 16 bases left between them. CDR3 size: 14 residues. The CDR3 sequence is CASRGRGHDNEQFF. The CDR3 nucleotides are TGTGCCAGTAGGGGCAGGGGTCACGATAATGAGCAGTTCTTC. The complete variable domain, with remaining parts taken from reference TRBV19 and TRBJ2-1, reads DGGITQSPKYLFRKEGQNVTLSCEQNLNHDAMYWYRQDPGQGLRLIYYSQIVNDFQKGDIAEGYSVSREKKESFPLTVTSAQKNPTAFYLCASRGRGHDNEQFFGPGTRLTVL.

The CDR3 DNA reads TGTGCTAGTGGTTTGCCGAGAACCGGGGAGCTGTTTTTT. This translates into CASGLPRTGELFF. The gene calls are TRBV12-5 and TRBJ2-2, with unresolved D. V lost 2 bases and J 5 bases, leaving 6 bases between the germline ends. Germline V gene lookup returns CDR1 LGHNT and CDR2 FRNRAP. This CDR3 is built from 13 residues.

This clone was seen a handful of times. CDR3 sequence: CAARGTAEYEQYF. CDR3 nucleotide sequence: TGTGCCGCTCGCGGGACAGCTGAATACGAGCAGTACTTC. The chain is built from TRBV28 and TRBJ2-7; weak D call: TRBD1 (7 bases). The CDR3 spans 13 residues. Trimming removed 11 bases at V and 4 bases at J, with 18 bases between. Germline V gives CDR1 MDHEN, CDR2 SYDVKM.

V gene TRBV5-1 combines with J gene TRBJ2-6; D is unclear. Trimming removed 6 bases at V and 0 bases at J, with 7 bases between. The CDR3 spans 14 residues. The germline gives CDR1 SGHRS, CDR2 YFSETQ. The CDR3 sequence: CASTYDSGANVLTF. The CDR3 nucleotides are TGCGCCAGCACCTACGACTCTGGGGCCAACGTCCTGACTTTC.

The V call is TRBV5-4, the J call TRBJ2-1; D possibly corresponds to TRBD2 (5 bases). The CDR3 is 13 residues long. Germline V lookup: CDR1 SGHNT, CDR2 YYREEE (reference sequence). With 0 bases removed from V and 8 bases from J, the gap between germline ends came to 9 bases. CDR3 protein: CASSLGPRDEQFF. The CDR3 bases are TGTGCCAGCAGCTTGGGACCGCGGGATGAGCAGTTCTTC.

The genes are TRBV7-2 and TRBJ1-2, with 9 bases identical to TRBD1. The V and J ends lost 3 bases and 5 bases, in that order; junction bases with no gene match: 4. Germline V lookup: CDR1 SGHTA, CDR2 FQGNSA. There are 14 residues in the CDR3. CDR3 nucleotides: TGTGCCAGCAGCTTTATCGGGACAGGGTATGGCTACACCTTC. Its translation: CASSFIGTGYGYTF.

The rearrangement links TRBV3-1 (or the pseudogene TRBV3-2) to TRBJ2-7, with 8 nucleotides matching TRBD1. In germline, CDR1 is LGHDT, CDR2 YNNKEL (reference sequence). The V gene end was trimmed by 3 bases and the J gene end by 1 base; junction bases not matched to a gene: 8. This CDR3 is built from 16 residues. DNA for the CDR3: TGTGCCAGCAGCCAGATGGGACAGGCACTATCCTACGAGCAGTACTTC. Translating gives CASSQMGQALSYEQYF.

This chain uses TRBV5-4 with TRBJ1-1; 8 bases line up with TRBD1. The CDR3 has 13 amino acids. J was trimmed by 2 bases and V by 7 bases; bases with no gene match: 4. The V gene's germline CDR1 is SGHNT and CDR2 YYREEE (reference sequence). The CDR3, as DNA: TGTGCCAGCTGGGACAGGAGCAACACTGAAGCTTTCTTT. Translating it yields CASWDRSNTEAFF.

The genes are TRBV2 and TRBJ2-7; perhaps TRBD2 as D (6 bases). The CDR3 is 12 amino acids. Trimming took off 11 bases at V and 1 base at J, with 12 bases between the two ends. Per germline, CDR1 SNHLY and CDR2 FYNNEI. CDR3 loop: CAGSGLSYEQYF. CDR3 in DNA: TGTGCCGGGTCGGGACTGTCCTACGAGCAGTACTTC.

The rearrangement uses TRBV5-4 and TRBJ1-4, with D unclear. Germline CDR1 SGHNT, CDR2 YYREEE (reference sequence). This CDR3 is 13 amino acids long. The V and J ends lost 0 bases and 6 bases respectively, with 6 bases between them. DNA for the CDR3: TGTGCCAGCAGCTTGGAGGGAGATGAAAAACTGTTTTTT. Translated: CASSLEGDEKLFF.